Following are 25 T cell receptor beta chains from one sample sequenced in a study of shared clonotypes between healthy human individuals. Here immunoSEQ multiplex PCR was the method, and the copy in TCRdb shows in-frame clones only, minus some. The sample holds about 2 million clones; about 95% are singletons and the top ten take roughly 1.2%. CD8 cells classed as naive were CD45RO-negative and positively selected for CCR7, excluding terminally differentiated effector memory CD45RA+ cells. Specimen: naive CD8+ T cells sorted from blood. The receptors originated from a man younger than 30 in good health.

The chain employs TRBV27 and TRBJ2-7; tentatively, D is TRBD1 or TRBD2 (5 bases each). The germline gives CDR1 MNHEY, CDR2 SMNVEV (reference sequence). V lost 6 bases and J 6 bases, leaving 21 bases between the germline ends. This CDR3 comprises 15 residues. As DNA, the CDR3 is TGTGCCAGCAGGATTGGCATCGGGGCCCTATCCGAGCAGTACTTC. Its translation is CASRIGIGALSEQYF.

The chain has TRBV9 and TRBJ2-7, with D possibly matching TRBD2 (6 bases). The CDR3 contains 15 residues. The V gene's germline CDR1 is SGDLS and CDR2 YYNGEE. Trimming stripped 2 bases from V and 5 bases from J, with 17 bases between. CDR3 DNA sequence: TGTGCCAGCAGCGTCCTGCCCGGGGACTCTGACGAGCAGTACTTC. Amino acids: CASSVLPGDSDEQYF.

The count of this clone is one. The genes are TRBV7-9 and TRBJ2-2; unclear D gene. V was shortened by 4 bases and J by 6 bases, with 12 bases between the two germline ends. The CDR3 is made up of 14 amino acids. Germline assignment: CDR1 SEHNR and CDR2 FQNEAQ (reference sequence). CDR3 coding DNA: TGTGCCAGCAGCTCCTCACGGTTCGCCGGGGAGCTGTTTTTT. Amino acids: CASSSSRFAGELFF.

The chain combines TRBV19 with TRBJ1-1, with D hard to call. The germline V gene encodes CDR1 LNHDA and CDR2 SQIVND (reference sequence). Trimming cost V 10 bases and J 2 bases, with 17 bases left between them. The CDR3 runs to 14 residues. CDR3 nucleotides: TGTGCCACTCACCCTGGTTGGGGAAACACTGAAGCTTTCTTT. This sequence encodes CATHPGWGNTEAFF. Full variable domain (remainder filled in from reference TRBV19 and TRBJ1-1): DGGITQSPKYLFRKEGQNVTLSCEQNLNHDAMYWYRQDPGQGLRLIYYSQIVNDFQKGDIAEGYSVSREKKESFPLTVTSAQKNPTAFYLCATHPGWGNTEAFFGQGTRLTVV.

The chain is built from TRBV14 and TRBJ2-3; D not resolved. The V gene's germline CDR1 is SGHDN and CDR2 FVKESK. Trimming left V 6 bases short and J 2 bases short, with 9 bases between. The CDR3 is 13 residues long. The chain's CDR3 is CASRYSLTDTQYF. The DNA for the CDR3 is TGTGCCAGCAGATATTCCCTCACAGATACGCAGTATTTT.

The chain recombines TRBV2 with TRBJ2-7; 9 bases agree with TRBD2. J was trimmed by 6 bases and V by 6 bases; bases with no gene match: 12. The CDR3 runs to 15 residues. CDR1 is SNHLY and CDR2 is FYNNEI in the germline V gene. This CDR3 is CASRERASGAPEQYF. The CDR3 nucleotides are TGTGCCAGCAGGGAAAGGGCTAGCGGGGCCCCCGAGCAGTACTTC.

The V call is TRBV7-9, the J call TRBJ1-2, with TRBD1 identical over 7 bases. The CDR3 is made up of 13 amino acids. J gave up 13 bases and V 5 bases, and 13 bases lay outside the gene matches. CDR1 and CDR2 from the germline V gene are SEHNR and FQNEAQ (reference sequence). The CDR3 region has the DNA TGTGCCAGCAGCGGTGGACAGGTTTTTTACTCCACCTTC. It translates to CASSGGQVFYSTF.

In this sample, this clone turned up once. Within the sample, other DNA sequences also encode this same CDR3. Here the CDR3 reads CASSATGVNTEAFF. The CDR3 nucleotides read TGTGCCAGCAGCGCGACAGGGGTGAACACTGAAGCTTTCTTT. The chain has TRBV9 and TRBJ1-1, with 8 nucleotides matching TRBD1. The CDR3 runs to 14 residues. With 3 bases clipped from V and 0 bases from J, the junction kept 1 base outside the gene matches. The V gene's germline CDR1 is SGDLS and CDR2 YYNGEE.

The rearrangement links TRBV7-2 to TRBJ2-7; no clear D. Germline values: CDR1 SGHTA, CDR2 FQGNSA. V lost 4 bases and J 3 bases, leaving 13 bases between the germline ends. The CDR3 sequence is 14 residues long. CDR3 protein: CASSSFAIHYEQYF. In nucleotides, the CDR3 is TGTGCCAGCAGCTCCTTCGCAATACACTACGAGCAGTACTTC.

The chain combines TRBV5-6 with TRBJ2-7; 9 bases fit TRBD1. The CDR3 extends over 14 amino acids. After removal of 2 bases from V and 5 bases from J, the junction contained 5 bases not matched to a gene. The V gene's germline CDR1 is SGHDT and CDR2 YYEEEE. The CDR3 DNA reads TGTGCCAGCAGCTTCGGGACAGGGCAGCACGAGCAGTACTTC. As protein: CASSFGTGQHEQYF.

This chain joins TRBV28 and TRBJ2-2; a possible D gene is TRBD2 (6 bases). Germline lookup yields CDR1 MDHEN and CDR2 SYDVKM. This CDR3 spans 14 amino acids. Trimming pared 9 bases from V and 5 bases from J, leaving 16 bases between. CDR3: CASAEGDRTGELFF. DNA for the CDR3: TGTGCCAGTGCGGAGGGCGATCGGACCGGGGAGCTGTTTTTT. Drawing the rest from reference TRBV28 and TRBJ2-2, the complete variable domain is DVKVTQSSRYLVKRTGEKVFLECVQDMDHENMFWYRQDPGLGLRLIYFSYDVKMKEKGDIPEGYSVSREKKERFSLILESASTNQTSMYLCASAEGDRTGELFFGEGSRLTVL.

The CDR3 reads CASSSPVRQGTRNTEAFF. CDR3 coding DNA: TGCGCCAGCAGCTCTCCAGTACGACAGGGGACAAGAAACACTGAAGCTTTCTTT. V and J are TRBV5-1 and TRBJ1-1; 8 nucleotides match TRBD1. CDR1 is SGHRS and CDR2 is YFSETQ in the germline V gene. The CDR3 contains 18 residues. With V trimmed by 3 bases and J by 2 bases, 15 bases remained unmatched.

V is TRBV28 and J is TRBJ2-1; 7 bases are shared with TRBD2. V shed 7 bases and J 12 bases; nucleotides not matched to a gene: 9. Germline CDR1 MDHEN, CDR2 SYDVKM. CDR3 length: 12 amino acids. The CDR3 loop reads CASTQSREGQFF. The DNA of the CDR3 is TGTGCCAGCACCCAATCCAGGGAGGGGCAGTTCTTC.

The CDR3, as DNA: TGTGCCAGCAGCCTCAGACTAGCGGGGGAATTTGAAAGCTCCTACGAGCAGTACTTC. This sequence encodes CASSLRLAGEFESSYEQYF. The rearrangement links TRBV11-2 to TRBJ2-7; 12 positions match TRBD2. J was trimmed by 0 bases and V by 5 bases; bases with no gene match: 14. CDR3 length: 19 residues. Germline CDR1 SGHAT, CDR2 FQNNGV.

The CDR3 DNA sequence: TGTGCCAGCAGCCCAACTGCTAGCATCGGACAAGAGACCCAGTACTTC. Encoded protein: CASSPTASIGQETQYF. The chain is built from TRBV11-2 and TRBJ2-5, with a tentative D call TRBD2 (5 bases). CDR1 and CDR2 from the germline V gene are SGHAT and FQNNGV. V was cut by 5 bases and J by 2 bases, with 18 bases left in between. The CDR3 runs 16 residues.

The gene calls are TRBV13 and TRBJ1-4, with D perhaps TRBD1 (5 bases). CDR1 and CDR2 from the germline V gene are PRHDT and FYEKMQ (reference sequence). There are 12 residues in the CDR3. With 5 bases removed from V and 7 bases from J, the gap between germline ends came to 8 bases. CDR3 nucleotides: TGTGCCAGCAGCCGGGACGGTGAAAAACTGTTTTTT. As protein: CASSRDGEKLFF. The variable domain in full, with the rest retrieved from reference TRBV13 and TRBJ1-4, is AAGVIQSPRHLIKEKRETATLKCYPIPRHDTVYWYQQGPGQDPQFLISFYEKMQSDKGSIPDRFSAQQFSDYHSELNMSSLELGDSALYFCASSRDGEKLFFGSGTQLSVL.

The V and J genes are TRBV27 and TRBJ1-2, with D unclear. The V gene's germline CDR1 is MNHEY and CDR2 SMNVEV (reference sequence). This CDR3 region has 12 residues. Trimming removed 5 bases from V and 8 bases from J, with 12 bases in between. As DNA, the CDR3 is TGTGCCAGCAGTGAGTTCGGAGACGGCTACACCTTC. It translates to CASSEFGDGYTF.

Points on this clone: The same CDR3 arises from other DNA sequences in this sample as well. The chain carries TRBV27 and TRBJ1-5; D is undetermined. Trimming left V 3 bases short and J 1 base short, with 4 bases between. Per germline, CDR1 MNHEY and CDR2 SMNVEV (reference sequence). The CDR3 covers 13 residues. The CDR3 nucleotides read TGTGCCAGCAGTTTCTTCAGCAATCAGCCCCAGCATTTT. As protein: CASSFFSNQPQHF.

This clone was seen a few times. The chain joins TRBV4-1 to TRBJ1-2; D uncertain. This CDR3 comprises 17 residues. In germline, CDR1 is MGHRA, CDR2 YSYEKL. The V gene lost 1 base and the J gene lost 2 bases, with 17 bases spanning the gap. Here the CDR3 DNA reads TGCGCCAGCAGCCAAGCCGTCGGGCAGGCGGCCAACTATGGCTACACCTTC. Translated: CASSQAVGQAANYGYTF.

This clone has just one count. The chain joins TRBV11-2 to TRBJ1-5, with D possibly being TRBD1 (6 bases). Per the germline V gene, CDR1 is SGHAT and CDR2 is FQNNGV. There are 15 residues in the CDR3. V lost 5 bases and J lost 0, with 11 bases in between. The CDR3 DNA reads TGTGCCAGCAGCAGAACAGGGATTAGCAATCAGCCCCAGCATTTT. It codes for CASSRTGISNQPQHF.

The chain couples TRBV28 to TRBJ2-3, with 7 bases fitting TRBD1. Germline V gene lookup returns CDR1 MDHEN and CDR2 SYDVKM. After removal of 5 bases from V and 3 bases from J, the junction contained 5 bases not matched to a gene. The CDR3 runs to 14 residues. The CDR3 region has the DNA TGTGCCAGCAGTCACAGGGGTGGGACAGATACGCAGTATTTT. Protein product: CASSHRGGTDTQYF. Together with reference TRBV28 and TRBJ2-3, the CDR3 gives the full variable domain: DVKVTQSSRYLVKRTGEKVFLECVQDMDHENMFWYRQDPGLGLRLIYFSYDVKMKEKGDIPEGYSVSREKKERFSLILESASTNQTSMYLCASSHRGGTDTQYFGPGTRLTVL.

The chain employs TRBV6-4 and TRBJ1-1; D uncertain. Germline lookup yields CDR1 MRHNA and CDR2 SNTAGT. The CDR3 length is 14 residues. Trimming stripped 2 bases from V and 2 bases from J, with 9 bases between. The DNA of the CDR3 is TGTGCCAGCAGTGACGCGGGGTATAACACTGAAGCTTTCTTT. This codes for CASSDAGYNTEAFF.

The rearrangement joins TRBV9 to TRBJ2-7, with D possibly being TRBD2 (7 bases). V was cut by 3 bases and J by 1 base, with 11 bases left in between. The germline CDR1 and CDR2 sequences are SGDLS and YYNGEE. The CDR3 sequence is 14 residues long. CDR3 loop: CASSARGGSYEQYF. CDR3 DNA sequence: TGTGCCAGCAGCGCAAGGGGGGGATCCTACGAGCAGTACTTC.

The rearrangement uses TRBV5-1 and TRBJ2-7, with D hard to call. Germline CDR1 reads SGHRS; CDR2 reads YFSETQ. Trimming cost V 1 base and J 0 bases, with 8 bases left between them. This CDR3 has 14 residues. In nucleotides, the CDR3 is TGCGCCAGCAGCTTGTTGTGGGACTCCTACGAGCAGTACTTC. Its protein is CASSLLWDSYEQYF.

The gene calls are TRBV6-5 and TRBJ2-5; the D is unclear. The V end was cut by 0 bases, the J end by 4 bases, with 9 bases between. From germline, CDR1 is MNHEY and CDR2 SVGAGI. This CDR3 is 14 amino acids long. The CDR3 region has the DNA TGTGCCAGCAGTTACTCGAATGGCCCAGAGACCCAGTACTTC. Its translation is CASSYSNGPETQYF.